The sequence of this T cell receptor beta chain was determined in a study of T cell changes during pregnancy in multiple sclerosis. TCRdb keeps only in-frame clones here, not all; method: immunoSEQ multiplex PCR. Seen here are some 70,000 clones, 90% observed once, and the top ten hold 9.5%. CDR1 GTSNPN and CDR2 SVGIG come from the germline V gene (reference sequence). J lost 0 bases, V lost 8 bases, and 7 bases had no gene match. CDR3 length equals 16 residues. V usage is TRBV30 and J usage is TRBJ2-6; 10 nucleotides agree with TRBD1. This clonotype originated in a female donor in good health, enrolled as a control in a pregnancy study. The sequencing here drew on peripheral blood, taken after pregnancy. Here the CDR3 DNA reads TGTGCCCGACAGGGGGCGCCCCACTCTGGGGCCAACGTCCTGACTTTC. This sequence encodes CARQGAPHSGANVLTF.